The sequence of this TCR beta chain was determined in a study of tumor-infiltrating lymphocytes in localized non-small cell lung cancer. Study-level background: Several tumor histologies, both smoking statuses, and some post-neoadjuvant chemotherapy samples were included. Each patient gave resected tumor and non-adjacent uninvolved lung tissue.

Study results and caveats: TCRbeta sequencing showed higher T cell infiltration in tumors than uninvolved lung. Not all patients were TCR sequenced, owing to tissue quantity.

Libraries were prepared by immunoSEQ multiplex PCR; TCRdb keeps only in-frame clonotypes and omits some of them. The top ten clones hold roughly a fifth of a sample with a few thousand clones, roughly 55% of them seen once. This clone occurred a few times. Its antigen is not identified. The specimen sequenced was uninvolved lung tissue not adjacent to the tumor. The sequence derives from a human donor with non-small cell lung cancer.

The CDR3 spells CASSFREGLGYTF. CDR3 DNA sequence: TGTGCCAGCAGCTTTAGGGAGGGGCTCGGCTACACCTTC. The chain links TRBV7-3 to TRBJ1-2; D is perhaps TRBD1 (5 bases). V was trimmed by 3 bases and J by 8 bases, leaving 13 bases between them. The CDR3 runs 13 residues. The germline CDR1 and CDR2 sequences are SGHTA and FQGTGA.